These 16 T cell receptor beta chains share one sample of origin, sequenced in a study of T cell responses to AZD1222 COVID-19 vaccine. Assay used: immunoSEQ multiplex PCR; TCRdb lists only in-frame clones, some missing. The table includes around 140,000 clones, 85% to 95% detected once. The sample was peripheral blood, taken on day 0 of MenACWY control vaccination. The receptor set was obtained from an adult in good health.

The chain is built from TRBV4-2 and TRBJ1-4; D not resolved. The CDR3 is 14 residues long. The V gene lost 4 bases and the J gene lost 7 bases, with 13 bases spanning the gap. CDR1 and CDR2 (germline): LGHNA, YNFKEQ. The CDR3 is CASSLGVRGEKLFF. Written as DNA, the CDR3 is TGTGCCAGCAGCCTCGGCGTTCGGGGTGAAAAACTGTTTTTT.

The chain has TRBV12-3 or TRBV12-4 and TRBJ1-5, with D hard to call. The CDR3 is made up of 13 amino acids. The V end lost 7 bases, the J end lost 1 base, and 8 bases lay between the germline ends. CDR3 in amino acids: CASTQRSNQPQHF. In DNA, the CDR3 is TGTGCCAGCACCCAAAGGAGCAATCAGCCCCAGCATTTT.

This clone was detected only once. The chain carries TRBV6-5 and TRBJ2-7, with D unclear. Per the germline V gene, CDR1 is MNHEY and CDR2 is SVGAGI. Trimming took 6 bases from V and 6 from J, leaving 15 bases between them. The CDR3 covers 13 residues. CDR3 protein: CASRRVLGTEQYF. In nucleotides, the CDR3 is TGTGCCAGCAGAAGGGTTTTAGGTACCGAGCAGTACTTC.

The chain couples TRBV7-9 to TRBJ2-5, with TRBD2 matching over 16 bases. Germline values: CDR1 SEHNR, CDR2 FQNEAQ (reference sequence). This CDR3 contains 17 residues. J lost 5 bases, V lost 5 bases, and 8 bases had no gene match. In DNA, the CDR3 is TGTGCCAGCAGCCTCGGGACTAGCGGGGGGGCAGGTGAGACCCAGTACTTC. Translated: CASSLGTSGGAGETQYF.

CDR3 protein: CASSLAATDTQYF. For the CDR3, the DNA is TGTGCCAGCAGCTTAGCGGCAACAGATACGCAGTATTTT. This chain links TRBV11-3 with TRBJ2-3, with no clear D. Trimming shortened V by 1 base and J by 3 bases, and 5 bases separated the two germline ends. Per the germline V gene, CDR1 is SGHNT and CDR2 is YENEEA. This CDR3 spans 13 amino acids. The full variable domain, completed using reference TRBV11-3 and TRBJ2-3, is EAGVVQSPRYKIIEKKQPVAFWCNPISGHNTLYWYLQNLGQGPELLIRYENEEAVDDSQLPKDRFSAERLKGVDSTLKIQPAELGDSAVYLCASSLAATDTQYFGPGTRLTVL.

This sequence joins TRBV7-9 and TRBJ1-2; weak D call: TRBD1 (5 bases). The CDR3 runs 15 residues. Germline V CDR1 and CDR2: SEHNR, FQNEAQ (reference sequence). The V end lost 2 bases, the J end lost 8 bases, and 18 bases lay between the germline ends. The CDR3 spells CASSLTPGPTRGYTF. The CDR3 DNA is TGTGCCAGCAGCTTAACCCCAGGGCCCACTAGGGGCTACACCTTC.

The chain joins TRBV5-1 to TRBJ2-2; 8 bases fit TRBD1. This CDR3 has 16 residues. In germline, CDR1 is SGHRS, CDR2 YFSETQ. V gave up 3 bases and J gave up 3 bases; unmatched junction bases: 7. CDR3 DNA sequence: TGCGCCAGCAGCTCACTTGACAGGGGAGACACCGGGGAGCTGTTTTTT. Translating it yields CASSSLDRGDTGELFF.

This chain joins TRBV5-1 and TRBJ2-7, with D unresolved. Per germline, CDR1 SGHRS and CDR2 YFSETQ. CDR3 length: 13 residues. V lost 5 bases and J lost 3, with 12 bases in between. The CDR3 protein is CASSEGPLYEQYF. CDR3 sequence (DNA): TGCGCCAGCAGTGAAGGTCCACTCTACGAGCAGTACTTC.

The chain recombines TRBV11-3 with TRBJ2-7, with 10 bases matching TRBD1. Germline loops: CDR1 SGHNT, CDR2 YENEEA. The CDR3 is 15 residues long. After removal of 5 bases from V and 1 base from J, the junction contained 5 bases not matched to a gene. The CDR3 spells CASSRGQGESYEQYF. CDR3 in DNA: TGTGCCAGCAGCAGAGGACAGGGGGAATCCTACGAGCAGTACTTC.

The V and J genes are TRBV19 and TRBJ2-5; 8 nucleotides line up with TRBD1. V shed 3 bases and J 4 bases; nucleotides not matched to a gene: 7. The CDR3 totals 15 residues. Germline CDR1 reads LNHDA; CDR2 reads SQIVND (reference sequence). The CDR3 spells CASSIRSRGPETQYF. CDR3 nucleotide sequence: TGTGCCAGTAGTATTCGGAGCAGGGGGCCAGAGACCCAGTACTTC.

In DNA form, the CDR3 reads TGTGCCAGCAGTGTGACGGCTAACACTGAAGCTTTCTTT. Amino acid sequence: CASSVTANTEAFF. The chain couples TRBV27 to TRBJ1-1; D is unclear. Looked up from germline, CDR1 is MNHEY and CDR2 is SMNVEV (reference sequence). There are 13 residues in the CDR3. V shed 5 bases and J shed 2 bases, with 9 bases lying between them.

This clone was observed once. This chain connects TRBV25-1 to TRBJ2-6; D is possibly TRBD1 (5 bases). V gave up 5 bases and J gave up 0 bases, with 14 bases separating them. Per the germline V gene, CDR1 is MGHDK and CDR2 is SYGVNS. The CDR3 has 17 residues. The DNA of the CDR3 is TGTGCCAGCAGTCCTCAGGGTAGCCTCTCTGGGGCCAACGTCCTGACTTTC. Translation gives CASSPQGSLSGANVLTF.

The rearrangement joins TRBV2 to TRBJ2-1; weak D call: TRBD2 (6 bases). Trimming shortened V by 2 bases and J by 1 base, and 9 bases separated the two germline ends. Germline values: CDR1 SNHLY, CDR2 FYNNEI. The CDR3 contains 15 residues. The DNA for the CDR3 is TGTGCCAGCAGTGAATGGCGGGGATCCTACAATGAGCAGTTCTTC. Amino acids: CASSEWRGSYNEQFF.

The V and J genes are TRBV5-1 and TRBJ2-1, with 7 bases that match TRBD2. V shed 3 bases, J shed 10 bases, and the junction held 10 bases outside the gene matches. There are 14 residues in the CDR3. CDR1 and CDR2 from the germline V gene are SGHRS and YFSETQ. DNA of the CDR3: TGCGCCAGCAGCTCAAGGACTAGTTACGGCGAGCAGTTCTTC. This codes for CASSSRTSYGEQFF.

The V call is TRBV5-6, the J call TRBJ1-2; no reliable D call. The V gene lost 1 base and the J gene lost 0 bases, with 7 bases spanning the gap. This CDR3 region has 14 residues. CDR1 is SGHDT, CDR2 YYEEEE, per germline. As DNA, the CDR3 is TGTGCCAGCAGCTTGCCTGGGTCTAACTATGGCTACACCTTC. It translates to CASSLPGSNYGYTF.

V usage is TRBV6-8 and J usage is TRBJ2-3, with D hard to call. The CDR3 has 12 amino acids. V lost 4 bases to trimming and J lost 1 base, with 3 bases between them. Looked up from germline, CDR1 is MNHGY and CDR2 is SAAAGT. CDR3: CASSSGTDTQYF. The CDR3 DNA reads TGTGCCAGCAGTTCAGGCACAGATACGCAGTATTTT.